The 7 T cell receptor beta chains given below trace back to one sample, sequenced in a study of OX40 agonist ivuxolimab in advanced cancers. Some clones are missing from TCRdb's copy, which holds only in-frame ones; the method was immunoSEQ multiplex PCR. The repertoire holds about 66,000 clones, with around 83% as singletons. The material sequenced was CD4+ or CD8+ T cells sorted from blood, taken in a trial of the OX40 agonist ivuxolimab. These receptors were collected from an adult with an advanced solid tumor such as melanoma, head and neck, liver or kidney cancer.

The chain is built from TRBV7-2 and TRBJ2-3, with 11 positions matching TRBD2. Germline V lookup: CDR1 SGHTA, CDR2 FQGNSA. V was clipped by 5 bases and J by 1 base; unmatched bases: 2. This CDR3 is 15 amino acids long. CDR3 sequence: CASSISGGGTDTQYF. The CDR3 nucleotides read TGTGCCAGCAGCATTAGCGGGGGGGGCACAGATACGCAGTATTTT.

V gene TRBV4-3 combines with J gene TRBJ2-2, with 16 nucleotides matching TRBD2. Trimming at V came to 4 bases and at J to 3 bases, leaving 5 bases not matched to a gene. Germline loops: CDR1 LGHNA, CDR2 YSLEER. The CDR3 sequence is 18 residues long. This CDR3 reads CASSRGGLAGGYTGELFF. In DNA form, the CDR3 reads TGCGCCAGCAGCCGGGGGGGACTAGCGGGAGGGTACACCGGGGAGCTGTTTTTT.

The gene calls are TRBV19 and TRBJ2-7; tentative D call: TRBD2 (6 bases). Per the germline V gene, CDR1 is LNHDA and CDR2 is SQIVND (reference sequence). V was clipped by 6 bases and J by 5 bases, with 14 bases between them. The CDR3 is 13 residues long. The CDR3 nucleotides read TGTGCCAGTAGAGCCGGGAGATACAACGAGCAGTACTTC. It yields the protein CASRAGRYNEQYF.

This chain links TRBV6-5 with TRBJ1-2, with D unclear. In germline, CDR1 is MNHEY, CDR2 SVGAGI. V lost 4 bases and J 6 bases, leaving 9 bases between the germline ends. The CDR3 covers 12 residues. The CDR3 sequence is CASSSRVDGYTF. The CDR3 DNA reads TGTGCCAGCAGTTCAAGGGTGGATGGCTACACCTTC.

This clone has only one observation. The genes are TRBV23-1 and TRBJ2-1; 8 positions agree with TRBD2. TRBV23-1 is an ORF, with its function uncertain. CDR3 length equals 20 residues. The J segment lost 3 bases and the V segment lost 2 bases, leaving 18 bases of the junction unmatched. The CDR3 DNA is TGCGCCAGCAGTCAAAAAAACCCCAGAACGGTACTAGCGGACTACAATGAGCAGTTCTTC. This codes for CASSQKNPRTVLADYNEQFF.

This clone was observed once. Here the CDR3 DNA reads TGTGCCAGCAGTTACGAAAGACTAGCGGGATACAATGAGCAGTTCTTC. It is translated as CASSYERLAGYNEQFF. This chain links TRBV6-6 with TRBJ2-1; 11 nucleotides agree with TRBD2. Trimming cost V 2 bases and J 4 bases; bases outside gene matches: 4. The CDR3 consists of 16 residues. CDR1 and CDR2 (germline): MNHNY, SVGAGI (reference sequence).

In regard to this clone: The CDR3 does not end in the conserved phenylalanine or tryptophan, so this is likely a read error. This chain joins TRBV7-7 and TRBJ2-7; 10 bases fit TRBD2. The length of the CDR3 is 18 residues. Germline trimming cut 1 base from V and 2 bases from J; bases unmatched to any gene: 11. From germline, CDR1 is SSHAT and CDR2 FNYEAQ (reference sequence). The CDR3 region has the DNA TGTGCCAGCAGCTTAGGGCCGCTCGGCAGCGGGGGGGCCTACGAGCAGTACCTC. Amino acids: CASSLGPLGSGGAYEQYL.